This passage covers 2 T cell receptor beta chains from one sample sequenced in a study of blood T cell repertoires in COVID-19. Sequenced by immunoSEQ multiplex PCR; TCRdb stores in-frame clones only, minus some. The table lists some 120,000 clones, around 85% of them singletons. Sequenced: peripheral blood. These receptors came from an elderly woman with COVID-19, enrolled during active disease.

The table lists this clone with a few counts. The chain couples TRBV6-6 to TRBJ1-2; TRBD1 aligns across 7 bases. V was pared by 6 bases and J by 4 bases, with 2 bases of the junction left unmatched. Germline CDR1 and CDR2: MNHNY and SVGAGI (reference sequence). The CDR3 spans 12 residues. The CDR3 coding sequence is TGTGCCAGCAGCCCAGGGGGCTATGGCTACACCTTC. Encoded protein: CASSPGGYGYTF.

This chain links TRBV29-1 with TRBJ2-7; perhaps TRBD1 as D (5 bases). V lost 3 bases, J lost 3 bases, and 9 bases lay in between. The CDR3 runs 12 residues. Germline assignment: CDR1 SQVTM and CDR2 ANQGSEA. The CDR3 reads CSVEDTDYEQYF. In nucleotides, the CDR3 is TGCAGCGTTGAGGACACTGACTACGAGCAGTACTTC.